This entry features one TCR beta chain sequence. This sample stems from a study of T cell clones after liver transplantation. Using immunoSEQ multiplex PCR, the repertoire was profiled, and TCRdb retains in-frame clones only, with some absent. Of tens of thousands of clones in the sample, almost 95% were seen once. Trimming cost V 7 bases and J 4 bases, with 20 bases left between them. The V gene's germline CDR1 is WNHNN and CDR2 SYGVQD (reference sequence). This CDR3 contains 16 residues. The V gene is TRBV10-1, the J gene TRBJ2-1, with D possibly matching TRBD1 (5 bases). The receptor was isolated from a human patient who received a liver transplant. Some T cells may be graft donor cells. The source was CD4+ T cells from blood, collected about 27 months after liver transplant. The CDR3 is CASIILPSQGYNEQFF. The CDR3 coding sequence is TGCGCCAGCATAATTCTGCCTTCTCAGGGTTACAATGAGCAGTTCTTC.